The next 17 T cell receptor beta chains were all read from a single sample in a study of blood T cells in healthy people across ages. Primed by a sample-barcoded 5' primer and a J-beta primer mix, a second PCR proceeded for 7 to 11 cycles. MiXCR was run by TCRdb on the 5' RACE reads, yielding one entry per CDR3 protein. The sample holds roughly 700,000 distinct CDR3 sequences; roughly 50% are singletons and the top ten take roughly 30%. Sample: blood. The receptors were gathered from a woman in her sixties in good health.

The V call is TRBV7-2, the J call TRBJ2-7; TRBD2 is a possible D gene (5 bases). The CDR3 is 14 residues long. CDR1 SGHTA and CDR2 FQGNSA come from the germline V gene. The V end lost 5 bases, the J end lost 0 bases, and 11 bases lay between the germline ends. The CDR3 nucleotides read TGTGCCAGCAGCGCGGGCGGTCCCTCCTACGAGCAGTACTTC. Its translation is CASSAGGPSYEQYF.

This clonotype was observed a handful of times. CDR3 sequence reads: CASSPEGRPYNEQFF. The CDR3 DNA sequence: TGTGCCAGCAGTCCAGAGGGCCGCCCCTACAATGAGCAGTTCTTC. The rearrangement joins TRBV28 to TRBJ2-1; possible D gene TRBD2, 5 bases. CDR1 and CDR2 from the germline V gene are MDHEN and SYDVKM. Trimming cost V 5 bases and J 2 bases, with 13 bases left between them. This CDR3 has 15 amino acids.

CDR3 sequence reads: CASSQDPDLSSYEQYF. The CDR3 nucleotides are TGCGCCAGCAGCCAAGATCCGGACCTGAGCTCCTACGAGCAGTACTTC. J is TRBJ2-7 and V is TRBV4-3; D uncertain. V was clipped by 0 bases and J by 0 bases, with 12 bases between them. The germline CDR1 and CDR2 sequences are LGHNA and YSLEER. The CDR3 runs to 16 residues.

The chain uses TRBV29-1 and TRBJ2-7; TRBD2 matches 13 bases. The ends lost 6 bases at V and 3 bases at J; junction bases unmatched: 8. This CDR3 is built from 15 residues. Germline-derived CDR1 and CDR2 are SQVTM and ANQGSEA. CDR3 DNA sequence: TGCAGCGTGGCAGCGGGACTAGCGGGGCGCTACGAGCAGTACTTC. It encodes CSVAAGLAGRYEQYF.

This clonotype was found a few times. The chain carries TRBV15 and TRBJ2-5; 7 bases agree with TRBD2. This CDR3 region has 17 residues. Germline trimming cut 1 base from V and 4 bases from J; bases unmatched to any gene: 12. CDR1 and CDR2 (germline): LNHNV, YYDKDF (reference sequence). CDR3 region: CATSRVPAWGRVETQYF. CDR3 sequence (DNA): TGTGCCACCAGCAGAGTGCCCGCTTGGGGGAGGGTAGAGACCCAGTACTTC.

The CDR3 bases are TGTGCCAGCAGCGCAAGTAGCGGGGGATACAATGAGCAGTTCTTC. Protein sequence: CASSASSGGYNEQFF. This chain uses TRBV6-4 with TRBJ2-1; 9 bases align to TRBD2. CDR3 length: 15 amino acids. From germline, CDR1 is MRHNA and CDR2 SNTAGT. V trimming: 6 bases; J trimming: 4 bases; junction bases outside the gene matches: 7.

V and J are TRBV7-2 and TRBJ2-5; no reliable D call. The CDR3 has 16 amino acids. Between the trimmed V and J ends, which lost 2 bases and 4 bases, there was a span of 17 bases. Per germline, CDR1 SGHTA and CDR2 FQGNSA. The CDR3 DNA is TGTGCCAGCAGCTTATCGATTAGTGGGTTTAGAGAGACCCAGTACTTC. Protein sequence: CASSLSISGFRETQYF. Filled out from reference TRBV7-2 and TRBJ2-5, the complete variable domain reads GAGVSQSPSNKVTEKGKDVELRCDPISGHTALYWYRQSLGQGLEFLIYFQGNSAPDKSGLPSDRFSAERTGGSVSTLTIQRTQQEDSAVYLCASSLSISGFRETQYFGPGTRLLVL.

CDR3 sequence reads: CASSPPARRSNQPQHF. In DNA form, the CDR3 reads TGTGCCAGCAGCCCTCCAGCGCGACGGAGCAATCAGCCCCAGCATTTT. The chain links TRBV6-2 or TRBV6-3 to TRBJ1-5, with D hard to call. The germline gives CDR1 MNHEY, CDR2 SVGEGT. V dropped 6 bases and J dropped 1 base, with 16 bases sitting between them. This CDR3 is built from 16 residues.

V is TRBV28 and J is TRBJ2-7; 8 nucleotides agree with TRBD1. The CDR3 loop spans 14 amino acids. J was trimmed by 4 bases and V by 5 bases; bases with no gene match: 7. Per the germline V gene, CDR1 is MDHEN and CDR2 is SYDVKM. The CDR3 bases are TGTGCCAGCAGTGTATTCAGGGGGCATTACGAGCAGTACTTC. Amino acids: CASSVFRGHYEQYF.

Remarks on this clonotype: Compared with germline, one end of the junction differs, possibly owing to a read error. This rearrangement joins TRBV20-1 to TRBJ2-1, with 9 bases fitting TRBD2. The germline CDR1 and CDR2 sequences are DFQATT and SNEGSKA (reference sequence). The CDR3 is 20 amino acids. For the CDR3, the DNA is TGCGGTGCTTACCAGTATCACCATGAGACTAGCGGTCCCTCCTACAATGAGCAGTTCTTC. It translates to CGAYQYHHETSGPSYNEQFF.

The chain recombines TRBV2 with TRBJ1-1; no definite D call. CDR3 size: 14 residues. Germline CDR1 SNHLY, CDR2 FYNNEI. V was clipped by 2 bases and J by 1 base, with 8 bases between them. The CDR3 nucleotides are TGTGCCAGCAGTGAACTGACACCGAACACTGAAGCTTTCTTT. Its protein is CASSELTPNTEAFF.

This clonotype has just a few counts. The J gene is TRBJ2-5, the V gene TRBV4-3; no clear D gene. The V gene lost 4 bases and the J gene lost 1 base, with 7 bases spanning the gap. The CDR3 is 13 residues long. Germline-derived CDR1 and CDR2 are LGHNA and YSLEER. CDR3 residues: CASSRNTQETQYF. In nucleotides, the CDR3 is TGCGCCAGCAGCCGTAATACCCAAGAGACCCAGTACTTC.

This clonotype was detected a few times. The rearrangement joins TRBV4-2 to TRBJ2-7, with D perhaps matching TRBD2 (6 bases). V lost 0 bases, J lost 2 bases, and 8 bases lay in between. The CDR3 length is 14 residues. The germline V gene has CDR1 LGHNA and CDR2 YNFKEQ. The CDR3 protein is CASSQERLAYEQYF. CDR3 in DNA: TGTGCCAGCAGCCAAGAGAGACTAGCCTACGAGCAGTACTTC.

This clonotype has a handful of counts. The CDR3 DNA sequence: TGCAGTGCTAGTAGGACCTTTCCCCTTAGCTCCTACGAGCAGTACTTC. Translation: CSASRTFPLSSYEQYF. The chain employs TRBV20-1 and TRBJ2-7, with unresolved D. The germline V gene encodes CDR1 DFQATT and CDR2 SNEGSKA (reference sequence). The length of the CDR3 is 16 residues. Trimming took 3 bases from V and 0 from J, leaving 18 bases between them.

Remarks on this clonotype: A much larger clone lies a single base off, so this may be a read error. The V call is TRBV7-2, the J call TRBJ2-5; D is undetermined. The DNA matches TRBJ2-1 better at its end, which makes the J call doubtful. The CDR3 spans 14 residues. Germline V gene sequence: CDR1 SGHTA, CDR2 FQGNSA. The CDR3 nucleotides are TGTGCCAGCAGCTTTTATAGCATCCAAGAGACCCAGTTCTTC. Translation: CASSFYSIQETQFF.

This clonotype came up many times. This chain joins TRBV29-1 and TRBJ2-7, with TRBD2 identical over 7 bases. CDR1 and CDR2 (germline): SQVTM, ANQGSEA. The J segment lost 3 bases and the V segment lost 4 bases, leaving 12 bases of the junction unmatched. The CDR3 is 15 residues long. The CDR3 region has the DNA TGCAGCGTTGGAAGCTCTAGCGGACCTTACTACGAGCAGTACTTC. It codes for CSVGSSSGPYYEQYF.

This clonotype has only a few counts. The chain couples TRBV27 to TRBJ1-1; tentatively, D is TRBD1 (5 bases). With 1 base removed from V and 6 bases from J, the gap between germline ends came to 21 bases. CDR3 length: 17 residues. The germline gives CDR1 MNHEY, CDR2 SMNVEV (reference sequence). CDR3 residues: CASSLWQGTGSLAEAFF. DNA of the CDR3: TGTGCCAGCAGTTTATGGCAGGGTACAGGCTCGCTCGCTGAAGCTTTCTTT.